These 24 T cell receptor beta chains were sequenced from one sample in a study of T cell responses to AZD1222 COVID-19 vaccine. Only in-frame clones appear in the TCRdb table, and some are missing; sequencing was by immunoSEQ multiplex PCR. This table has 100,000 or so clones, approximately 90% appearing once. Sequenced here: peripheral blood, sampled on day 0 of AZD1222 vaccination. The receptor set was obtained from an adult in good health.

J is TRBJ2-7 and V is TRBV6-5, with TRBD2 as a possible D gene (6 bases). The CDR3 loop spans 13 amino acids. Per germline, CDR1 MNHEY and CDR2 SVGAGI. The V end was cut by 6 bases, the J end by 5 bases, with 14 bases between. The chain's CDR3 is CASSFAGGDEQYV. The CDR3 DNA sequence: TGTGCCAGCAGCTTCGCGGGCGGGGACGAGCAGTACGTC.

The sample holds a few counts of this clone. CDR3 sequence: CASSYRGDTQYF. The CDR3 coding sequence is TGTGCCAGCAGTTACCGGGGAGATACGCAGTATTTT. The chain combines TRBV6-2 or TRBV6-3 with TRBJ2-3; weak D call: TRBD2 (5 bases). The CDR3 contains 12 residues. The germline V gene has CDR1 MNHEY and CDR2 SVGEGT. Trimming pared 2 bases from V and 5 bases from J, leaving 5 bases between.

V gene TRBV25-1 combines with J gene TRBJ1-1; 8 nucleotides match TRBD1. The CDR3 runs to 18 residues. V dropped 6 bases and J dropped 0; count of bases not matched to a gene: 15. Germline assignment: CDR1 MGHDK and CDR2 SYGVNS. The CDR3 is CASSPTPGGDWMNTEAFF. In DNA form, the CDR3 reads TGTGCCAGCAGCCCCACTCCAGGGGGCGATTGGATGAACACTGAAGCTTTCTTT.

The gene calls are TRBV7-3 and TRBJ2-1; 10 bases map to TRBD2. The V gene's germline CDR1 is SGHTA and CDR2 FQGTGA. CDR3 length: 15 residues. Losses at the gene ends were 5 bases for V and 3 bases for J; bases not matched to a gene: 4. The CDR3 loop is CASSVVAGGYNEQFF. The CDR3 bases are TGTGCCAGCAGCGTGGTAGCGGGGGGCTACAATGAGCAGTTCTTC. Drawing the rest from reference TRBV7-3 and TRBJ2-1, the complete variable domain is GAGVSQTPSNKVTEKGKYVELRCDPISGHTALYWYRQSLGQGPEFLIYFQGTGAADDSGLPNDRFFAVRPEGSVSTLKIQRTERGDSAVYLCASSVVAGGYNEQFFGPGTRLTVL.

The chain employs TRBV5-6 and TRBJ2-3, with TRBD2 matching over 9 bases. The germline gives CDR1 SGHDT, CDR2 YYEEEE. CDR3 length: 15 amino acids. V shed 7 bases, J shed 8 bases, and the junction held 14 bases outside the gene matches. CDR3 nucleotide sequence: TGTGCCAGCGGAAGCGGGGGGCCCGGGCAGGGTACGCAGTATTTT. It yields the protein CASGSGGPGQGTQYF.

The chain links TRBV12-5 to TRBJ1-2; D uncertain. V lost 0 bases and J 6 bases, leaving 20 bases between the germline ends. The CDR3 covers 17 residues. Germline V gene data show CDR1 as LGHNT and CDR2 as FRNRAP. The DNA for the CDR3 is TGTGCTAGTGGTTTGGTTAGAGGTGAAGTGGTCTTGGATGGCTACACCTTC. It yields the protein CASGLVRGEVVLDGYTF. The full variable domain, in which reference TRBV12-5 and TRBJ1-2 provide the parts outside the CDR3, is DARVTQTPRHKVTEMGQEVTMRCQPILGHNTVFWYRQTMMQGLELLAYFRNRAPLDDSGMPKDRFSAEMPDATLATLKIQPSEPRDSAVYFCASGLVRGEVVLDGYTFGSGTRLTVV.

The J gene is TRBJ2-7, the V gene TRBV15; D is unclear. V was cut by 0 bases and J by 2 bases, with 5 bases left in between. Germline assignment: CDR1 LNHNV and CDR2 YYDKDF (reference sequence). The length of the CDR3 is 13 residues. This CDR3 reads CATSRDKPYEQYF. CDR3 bases: TGTGCCACCAGCAGAGACAAACCCTACGAGCAGTACTTC.

This chain links TRBV6-6 with TRBJ1-6; tentative D call: TRBD1 (6 bases). Trimming removed 5 bases at V and 5 bases at J, with 16 bases between. Germline V gene sequence: CDR1 MNHNY, CDR2 SVGAGI (reference sequence). This CDR3 is 16 amino acids long. In nucleotides, the CDR3 is TGTGCCAGCAGTCAACCGCGACAGGATAATAATTCACCCCTCCACTTT. Residues: CASSQPRQDNNSPLHF.

This clone was counted a few times. The rearrangement joins TRBV19 to TRBJ2-1, with 12 bases aligning to TRBD1. Germline values: CDR1 LNHDA, CDR2 SQIVND (reference sequence). With 1 base clipped from V and 7 bases from J, the junction kept 20 bases outside the gene matches. There are 21 residues in the CDR3. The CDR3 nucleotides are TGTGCCAGTAGTATAGGGGAAGCGGGACCCGGGACAGGGGGCGGGTGGAATGAGCAGTTCTTC. This codes for CASSIGEAGPGTGGGWNEQFF.

The J gene is TRBJ1-3, the V gene TRBV7-8; D might be TRBD1 (5 bases). CDR1 is SGHVS and CDR2 is FQNEAQ in the germline V gene. This CDR3 has 16 amino acids. V was cut by 3 bases and J by 0 bases, with 12 bases left in between. The CDR3 DNA reads TGTGCCAGCAGCTTCGGGGACGGCTACTCTGGAAACACCATATATTTT. It encodes CASSFGDGYSGNTIYF.

The chain has TRBV7-8 and TRBJ1-1; no clear D gene. The germline CDR1 and CDR2 sequences are SGHVS and FQNEAQ. CDR3 size: 14 residues. V was clipped by 2 bases and J by 0 bases, with 7 bases between them. The CDR3 region has the DNA TGTGCCAGCAGCTTACCGGGGATGAACACTGAAGCTTTCTTT. This gives the protein CASSLPGMNTEAFF.

The rearrangement links TRBV7-9 to TRBJ2-2; D may be TRBD2 (6 bases). Germline V gene lookup returns CDR1 SEHNR and CDR2 FQNEAQ (reference sequence). The CDR3 length is 16 residues. V lost 2 bases, J lost 1 base, and 11 bases lay in between. The CDR3 spells CASSLLWRGNTGELFF. The CDR3 region has the DNA TGTGCCAGCAGCTTATTGTGGCGGGGGAACACCGGGGAGCTGTTTTTT.

The chain links TRBV4-2 to TRBJ1-5; D is undetermined. Germline V gene lookup returns CDR1 LGHNA and CDR2 YNFKEQ. V lost 0 bases, J lost 8 bases, and 5 bases lay in between. The CDR3 length is 12 residues. The CDR3 loop reads CASSQDGEPQHF. The CDR3, as DNA: TGTGCCAGCAGCCAAGATGGGGAGCCCCAGCATTTT.

V and J are TRBV5-5 and TRBJ2-1; D possibly corresponds to TRBD2 (6 bases). Trimming left V 5 bases short and J 7 bases short, with 19 bases between. The CDR3 has 15 residues. Germline CDR1 is SGHKS and CDR2 is YYEKEE (reference sequence). This chain's CDR3 is CASSITGTYGNEQFF. The CDR3 DNA is TGTGCCAGCAGTATCACCGGGACTTACGGGAATGAGCAGTTCTTC.

V and J are TRBV6-5 and TRBJ1-1, with TRBD1 matching over 8 bases. V dropped 5 bases and J dropped 3; count of bases not matched to a gene: 5. The CDR3 runs to 14 residues. Germline CDR1 MNHEY, CDR2 SVGAGI. The CDR3 sequence: CASSSQGAHTEAFF. CDR3 coding DNA: TGTGCCAGCAGTAGCCAGGGGGCGCACACTGAAGCTTTCTTT.

V usage is TRBV13 and J usage is TRBJ1-5; D possibly corresponds to TRBD1 (6 bases). Trimming pared 5 bases from V and 1 base from J, leaving 12 bases between. CDR1 is PRHDT, CDR2 FYEKMQ, per germline (reference sequence). There are 15 residues in the CDR3. CDR3 sequence: CASSLRGGSNQPQHF. The CDR3 DNA follows: TGTGCCAGCAGCCTTAGGGGGGGGAGCAATCAGCCCCAGCATTTT.

The chain recombines TRBV29-1 with TRBJ2-2; D tentatively fits TRBD1 or TRBD2 (5 bases each). Per the germline V gene, CDR1 is SQVTM and CDR2 is ANQGSEA. The CDR3 is 13 amino acids. V dropped 4 bases and J dropped 8 bases, with 14 bases sitting between them. This CDR3 is CSVGEGPRGELFF. The CDR3 DNA sequence: TGCAGCGTTGGAGAGGGACCCCGAGGGGAGCTGTTTTTT.

V is TRBV10-3 and J is TRBJ2-3; 9 positions match TRBD2. V lost 2 bases, J lost 2 bases, and 8 bases stayed unmatched. Germline CDR1 and CDR2: ENHRY and SYGVKD. CDR3 length: 17 residues. The CDR3 protein is CAISEGLAGTITDTQYF. CDR3 coding DNA: TGTGCCATCAGTGAGGGGCTAGCGGGGACAATCACAGATACGCAGTATTTT.

CDR3 protein: CASSQHGGNQPQHF. The CDR3 DNA is TGTGCCAGCAGCCAACATGGCGGCAATCAGCCCCAGCATTTT. The chain is built from TRBV3-1 (or the pseudogene TRBV3-2) and TRBJ1-5, with no clear D. Germline loops: CDR1 LGHDT, CDR2 YNNKEL (reference sequence). V was cut by 2 bases and J by 2 bases, with 7 bases left in between. The CDR3 runs to 14 residues.

The chain has TRBV2 and TRBJ2-5, with a tentative D call TRBD2 (5 bases). This CDR3 has 12 residues. CDR1 is SNHLY and CDR2 is FYNNEI in the germline V gene. V was cut by 8 bases and J by 5 bases, with 12 bases left in between. The CDR3 DNA sequence: TGTGCCAGCGGGTGGGAGCGGGAGACCCAGTACTTC. This encodes CASGWERETQYF.

The rearrangement links TRBV6-5 to TRBJ2-7; 8 positions agree with TRBD1. Germline CDR1 reads MNHEY; CDR2 reads SVGAGI. The junction had 4 bases not matched to a gene; V was cut back by 6 bases and J by 3 bases. This CDR3 has 13 amino acids. CDR3 coding DNA: TGTGCCAGCAGGGGGGACAGGCTCTACGAGCAGTACTTC. This encodes CASRGDRLYEQYF.

The J gene is TRBJ1-6, the V gene TRBV13; a weak D match, TRBD1 (5 bases). CDR3 length equals 13 residues. Looked up from germline, CDR1 is PRHDT and CDR2 is FYEKMQ (reference sequence). The V end was cut by 3 bases, the J end by 14 bases, with 14 bases between. The CDR3 coding sequence is TGTGCCAGCAGCTTCTCTCGGGGGTTGGCCCTCCACTTT. Translated: CASSFSRGLALHF.

The chain uses TRBV7-8 and TRBJ2-1; TRBD1 is a possible D gene (5 bases). Germline V lookup: CDR1 SGHVS, CDR2 FQNEAQ. V lost 8 bases and J lost 0, with 17 bases in between. The CDR3 runs 16 residues. CDR3 amino acids: CASGPPRTYSYNEQFF. The CDR3 DNA follows: TGTGCCAGCGGTCCTCCCCGGACATACTCCTACAATGAGCAGTTCTTC.

The V gene is TRBV6-5, the J gene TRBJ1-5; 7 bases fit TRBD1. V dropped 6 bases and J dropped 5; count of bases not matched to a gene: 7. This CDR3 comprises 14 residues. Germline V gene data show CDR1 as MNHEY and CDR2 as SVGAGI. CDR3 region: CASRSDRVDQPQHF. For the CDR3, the DNA is TGTGCCAGCAGATCCGACAGGGTCGATCAGCCCCAGCATTTT.